Below, 21 T cell receptor beta chains from the same sample are listed, as sequenced in a study of T-cell memory formation after mild COVID-19. MiXCR was run by TCRdb on the 5' RACE reads, yielding one entry per CDR3 protein. This sample has under 550,000 distinct CDR3 sequences, with approximately 18% found just once. The sequenced material came from PBMCs or a T cell subset sorted from them (not recorded which). Receptors were obtained from an adult woman who had mild COVID-19 (a few samples of this study predate the infection). Cell type and time point are not known.

CDR3 sequence (DNA): TGTGCCTGGAGTCGCAGGACAGATACGCAGTATTTT. Translating it yields CAWSRRTDTQYF. This chain connects TRBV30 to TRBJ2-3; D not certain. V lost 2 bases to trimming and J lost 3 bases, with 6 bases between them. This CDR3 is 12 amino acids long. The germline V gene has CDR1 GTSNPN and CDR2 SVGIG (reference sequence). The variable domain in full, completed from reference TRBV30 and TRBJ2-3, reads SQTIHQWPATLVQPVGSPLSLECTVEGTSNPNLYWYRQAAGRGLQLLFYSVGIGQISSEVPQNLSASRPQDRQFILSSKKLLLSDSGFYLCAWSRRTDTQYFGPGTRLTVL.

The sample holds many counts of this clonotype. The DNA for the CDR3 is TGTGCCATCAGTGTGGGGCTAGCGGGAGATAGGAATGAGCAGTTCTTC. Protein: CAISVGLAGDRNEQFF. The chain uses TRBV10-3 and TRBJ2-1; 10 nucleotides agree with TRBD2. CDR1 and CDR2 (germline): ENHRY, SYGVKD. V gave up 4 bases and J gave up 7 bases; unmatched junction bases: 10. The CDR3 runs to 16 residues.

This clonotype was observed a few times. The chain couples TRBV7-3 to TRBJ2-3; TRBD2 aligns across 8 bases. Germline CDR1 and CDR2: SGHTA and FQGTGA. This CDR3 comprises 15 residues. V was clipped by 5 bases and J by 2 bases; unmatched bases: 6. The CDR3 DNA reads as TGTGCCAGCAGCGAAACTAGCGGTCCCACAGATACGCAGTATTTT. This translates into CASSETSGPTDTQYF.

The chain couples TRBV7-9 to TRBJ1-1; no clear D. Looked up from germline, CDR1 is SEHNR and CDR2 is FQNEAQ (reference sequence). V was cut by 5 bases and J by 4 bases, with 14 bases left in between. The CDR3 extends over 14 amino acids. The CDR3 spells CASSLPLHPTEAFF. CDR3 nucleotide sequence: TGTGCCAGCAGCCTACCCCTTCATCCCACTGAAGCTTTCTTT.

In this sample, this clonotype turned up a few times. The J gene is TRBJ1-3, the V gene TRBV12-3 or TRBV12-4, with a possible D match to TRBD1 (6 bases). The CDR3 runs 14 residues. Trimming removed 2 bases at V and 8 bases at J, with 13 bases between. The CDR3 sequence is CASSLILRTDTIYF. CDR3 nucleotides: TGTGCCAGCAGTTTAATTTTGAGGACAGACACCATATATTTT.

V gene TRBV5-6 combines with J gene TRBJ2-7, with 7 bases that match TRBD2. CDR1 is SGHDT, CDR2 YYEEEE, per germline. The CDR3 totals 16 residues. Trimming cost V 1 base and J 3 bases; bases outside gene matches: 10. CDR3 DNA: TGTGCCAGCAGCTTGCCGGGTACTAGCGCGTTCTACGAGCAGTACTTC. Amino acid sequence: CASSLPGTSAFYEQYF.

Here the CDR3 reads CASRGAETQYF. The CDR3 region has the DNA TGTGCCAGCAGAGGGGCAGAGACCCAGTACTTC. The rearrangement joins TRBV27 to TRBJ2-5, with a weak D call TRBD1 (5 bases). The germline V gene has CDR1 MNHEY and CDR2 SMNVEV (reference sequence). The CDR3 extends over 11 amino acids. V was cut by 6 bases and J by 4 bases, with 6 bases left in between.

The sample holds a few counts of this clonotype. The chain joins TRBV6-2 or TRBV6-3 to TRBJ1-1; 8 bases line up with TRBD1. The CDR3 runs to 13 residues. Trimming removed 6 bases from V and 4 bases from J; junction bases left unmatched: 4. Germline assignment: CDR1 MNHEY and CDR2 SVGEGT. The CDR3 nucleotides are TGTGCCAGCAGAACAGGGGGGATCACTGAAGCTTTCTTT. It translates to CASRTGGITEAFF.

The chain has TRBV18 and TRBJ2-7; 9 positions match TRBD2. V was clipped by 4 bases and J by 2 bases; unmatched bases: 6. From germline, CDR1 is KGHSH and CDR2 LQKENI. The CDR3 is 15 amino acids. The CDR3: CASSLGTSQTYEQYF. CDR3 in DNA: TGTGCCAGCTCACTAGGGACTAGCCAAACCTACGAGCAGTACTTC.

The CDR3 protein is CASSQALAGNTDTQYF. In DNA form, the CDR3 reads TGCGCCAGCAGCCAAGCACTAGCGGGTAACACAGATACGCAGTATTTT. This chain joins TRBV4-1 and TRBJ2-3, with 9 bases matching TRBD2. The V and J ends lost 1 base and 2 bases, in that order; junction bases with no gene match: 4. Looked up from germline, CDR1 is MGHRA and CDR2 is YSYEKL. The CDR3 is 16 residues long.

This clonotype came up a few times. The chain carries TRBV3-1 and TRBJ1-1; D unclear. The germline CDR1 and CDR2 sequences are LGHDT and YNNKEL (reference sequence). Trimming pared 1 base from V and 5 bases from J, leaving 8 bases between. The length of the CDR3 is 13 residues. The CDR3 sequence: CASSQATGTEAFF. For the CDR3, the DNA is TGTGCCAGCAGCCAAGCGACGGGTACTGAAGCTTTCTTT.

As to this clonotype: A much larger clone lies a single base off, so this may be a read error. The chain couples TRBV7-2 to TRBJ2-2, with a tentative D call TRBD1 (6 bases). CDR1 SGHTA and CDR2 FQGNSA come from the germline V gene. CDR3 length equals 14 residues. The CDR3 here is CASSRTVNTGELLF. CDR3 coding DNA: TGTGCCAGCAGCCGGACAGTTAACACCGGGGAGCTGCTTTTT.

V is TRBV24-1 and J is TRBJ2-3; 8 bases align to TRBD1. In germline, CDR1 is KGHDR, CDR2 SFDVKD. The V gene end was trimmed by 9 bases and the J gene end by 5 bases; junction bases not matched to a gene: 6. This CDR3 comprises 13 residues. In DNA form, the CDR3 reads TGTGCCACCGGGACAGGCCTTCGAGATACGCAGTATTTT. It is translated as CATGTGLRDTQYF.

The rearrangement joins TRBV5-1 to TRBJ1-1; unclear D gene. The CDR3 covers 15 residues. The germline V and J ends were trimmed by 6 bases and 7 bases, with 22 bases remaining between them. Germline loops: CDR1 SGHRS, CDR2 YFSETQ. For the CDR3, the DNA is TGCGCCAGCACCGCGATTTCGGAGATTAAGCATGAAGCTTTCTTT. Its protein is CASTAISEIKHEAFF.

The genes are TRBV5-1 and TRBJ1-5; 7 nucleotides match TRBD1. Trimming took 3 bases from V and 3 from J; bases not matched to a gene: 6. The CDR3 covers 15 residues. Germline CDR1 and CDR2: SGHRS and YFSETQ. The chain's CDR3 is CASSSWTGPNQPQHF. The CDR3 DNA follows: TGCGCCAGCAGCTCCTGGACAGGTCCCAATCAGCCCCAGCATTTT.

This clonotype was counted at least ten times. The J gene is TRBJ2-7, the V gene TRBV24-1, with 7 positions matching TRBD1. The germline CDR1 and CDR2 sequences are KGHDR and SFDVKD. The CDR3 runs to 16 residues. V shed 3 bases and J 3 bases; nucleotides not matched to a gene: 10. The CDR3 here is CATSDTATGEGYEQYF. DNA of the CDR3: TGTGCCACCAGTGATACCGCAACAGGGGAAGGCTACGAGCAGTACTTC.

This clonotype was observed a handful of times. The V and J genes are TRBV12-3 or TRBV12-4 and TRBJ2-6; the D call may be TRBD1 or TRBD2 (5 bases each). This CDR3 is built from 16 residues. V shed 6 bases and J shed 2 bases, with 14 bases lying between them. CDR3 amino acids: CASRDKEAAGANVLTF. The CDR3 DNA reads as TGTGCCAGCAGGGACAAGGAGGCTGCTGGGGCCAACGTCCTGACTTTC.

The V gene is TRBV5-1, the J gene TRBJ2-3; D is ambiguous. V lost 4 bases to trimming and J lost 2 bases, with 11 bases between them. The germline V gene has CDR1 SGHRS and CDR2 YFSETQ. The CDR3 consists of 14 residues. This CDR3 is CASSPRRDTDTQYF. Here the CDR3 DNA reads TGCGCCAGCAGCCCACGGAGAGACACAGATACGCAGTATTTT. The full variable domain, completed using reference TRBV5-1 and TRBJ2-3, is KAGVTQTPRYLIKTRGQQVTLSCSPISGHRSVSWYQQTPGQGLQFLFEYFSETQRNKGNFPGRFSGRQFSNSRSEMNVSTLELGDSALYLCASSPRRDTDTQYFGPGTRLTVL.

This clonotype was counted only a few times. This chain links TRBV7-2 with TRBJ2-4; no clear D gene. V lost 7 bases and J lost 5, with 12 bases in between. Per germline, CDR1 SGHTA and CDR2 FQGNSA. This CDR3 has 13 residues. As DNA, the CDR3 is TGTGCCAGCAACCAAAAAGTCGAAAACATTCAGTACTTC. It is translated as CASNQKVENIQYF.

This clonotype appeared a few times. This rearrangement joins TRBV12-3 or TRBV12-4 to TRBJ2-1; weak D call: TRBD2 (5 bases). The CDR3 loop spans 13 amino acids. The V end was cut by 3 bases, the J end by 4 bases, with 7 bases between. The CDR3 bases are TGTGCCAGCAGTTTCGGGGATTACAATGAGCAGTTCTTC. Its protein product is CASSFGDYNEQFF.

This clonotype was observed a handful of times. The chain employs TRBV7-2 and TRBJ2-1; D is uncertain. The CDR3 sequence is 12 residues long. Trimming took 2 bases from V and 9 from J, leaving 8 bases between them. Germline CDR1 and CDR2: SGHTA and FQGNSA. For the CDR3, the DNA is TGTGCCAGCAGCTTATTGGCATTTGAGCAGTTCTTC. The encoded protein is CASSLLAFEQFF.